This T cell receptor beta chain was retrieved from a study of identical twins. TCRdb re-derived calls from the 5' RACE reads in MiXCR, one entry per CDR3 protein. This sample carries more than 600,000 distinct CDR3 sequences, around a sixth of them seen once, and the ten largest clones take over 10%. This CDR3 contains 12 residues. Germline V lookup: CDR1 MNHEY, CDR2 SVGAGI. V trimming: 8 bases; J trimming: 6 bases; junction bases outside the gene matches: 2. The sample was also reused in another study, on T cells expressing NK-cell markers. That paper notes: Anti-gamma-delta TCR antibody use in several experiments restricted sorting to alpha-beta TCR T cells.

What was sequenced was PBMCs. The receptor was isolated from a woman between 18 and 29 years old in good health. The chain combines TRBV6-5 with TRBJ2-1; 9 bases agree with TRBD1. The CDR3 loop reads CASGDRVNEQFF. The CDR3, as DNA: TGTGCCAGCGGGGACAGGGTCAATGAGCAGTTCTTC.